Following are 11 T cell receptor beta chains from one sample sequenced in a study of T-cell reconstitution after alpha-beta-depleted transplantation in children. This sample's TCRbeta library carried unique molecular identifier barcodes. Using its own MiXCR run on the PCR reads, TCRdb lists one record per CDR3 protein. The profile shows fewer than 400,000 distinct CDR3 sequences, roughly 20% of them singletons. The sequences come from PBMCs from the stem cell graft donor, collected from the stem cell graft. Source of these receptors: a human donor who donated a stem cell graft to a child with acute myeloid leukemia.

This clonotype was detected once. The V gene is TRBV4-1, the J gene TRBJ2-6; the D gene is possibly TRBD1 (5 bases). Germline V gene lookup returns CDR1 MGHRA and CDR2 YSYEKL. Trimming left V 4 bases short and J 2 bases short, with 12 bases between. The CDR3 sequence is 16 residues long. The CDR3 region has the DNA TGCGCCAGCAGCCCAAGATACAGGACTGGGGCCAACGTCCTGACTTTC. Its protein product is CASSPRYRTGANVLTF.

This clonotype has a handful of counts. Written as DNA, the CDR3 is TGCAGTGCGACCGGGAGCAATCAGCCCCAGCATTTT. Encoded protein: CSATGSNQPQHF. The chain carries TRBV20-1 and TRBJ1-5, with no clear D. V was trimmed by 6 bases and J by 1 base, leaving 7 bases between them. CDR1 and CDR2 from the germline V gene are DFQATT and SNEGSKA (reference sequence). This CDR3 has 12 residues.

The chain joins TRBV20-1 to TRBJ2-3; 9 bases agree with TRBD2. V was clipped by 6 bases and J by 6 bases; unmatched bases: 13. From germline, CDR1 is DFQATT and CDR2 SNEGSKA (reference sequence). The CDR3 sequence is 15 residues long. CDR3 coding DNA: TGCAGTGCAACGGGACTAGCTTACCCAGTGGATACGCAGTATTTT. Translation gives CSATGLAYPVDTQYF.

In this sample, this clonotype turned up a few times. In nucleotides, the CDR3 is TGCGCCAGCAGCCAAAAAGAGGACTACGAGCAGTACTTC. It translates to CASSQKEDYEQYF. V gene TRBV4-1 combines with J gene TRBJ2-7; D ambiguous. The CDR3 totals 13 residues. CDR1 MGHRA and CDR2 YSYEKL come from the germline V gene. With 2 bases removed from V and 3 bases from J, the gap between germline ends came to 8 bases.

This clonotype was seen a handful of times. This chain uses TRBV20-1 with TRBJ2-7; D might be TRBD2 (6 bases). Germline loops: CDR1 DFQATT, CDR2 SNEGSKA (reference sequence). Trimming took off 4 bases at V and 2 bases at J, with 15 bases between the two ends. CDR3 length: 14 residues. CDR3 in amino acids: CSATTLAHPYEQYF. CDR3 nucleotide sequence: TGCAGTGCTACCACCCTAGCGCATCCCTACGAGCAGTACTTC.

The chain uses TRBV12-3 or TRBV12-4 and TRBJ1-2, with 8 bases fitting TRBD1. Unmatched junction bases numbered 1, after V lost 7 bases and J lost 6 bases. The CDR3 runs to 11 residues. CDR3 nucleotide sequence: TGTGCCAGCACGACAGGGGATGGCTACACCTTC. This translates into CASTTGDGYTF.

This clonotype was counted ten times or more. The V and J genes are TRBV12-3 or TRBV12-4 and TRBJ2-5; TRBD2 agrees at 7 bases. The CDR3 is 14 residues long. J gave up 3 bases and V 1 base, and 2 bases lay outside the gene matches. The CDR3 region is CASSLESGKETQYF. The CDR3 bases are TGTGCCAGCAGTTTAGAAAGCGGGAAAGAGACCCAGTACTTC.

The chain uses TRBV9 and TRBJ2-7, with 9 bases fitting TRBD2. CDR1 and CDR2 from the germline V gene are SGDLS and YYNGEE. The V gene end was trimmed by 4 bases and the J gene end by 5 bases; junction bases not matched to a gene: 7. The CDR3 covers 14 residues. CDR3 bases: TGTGCCAGCAGCATCAGCGGGAGGAACGACGAGCAGTACTTC. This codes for CASSISGRNDEQYF.

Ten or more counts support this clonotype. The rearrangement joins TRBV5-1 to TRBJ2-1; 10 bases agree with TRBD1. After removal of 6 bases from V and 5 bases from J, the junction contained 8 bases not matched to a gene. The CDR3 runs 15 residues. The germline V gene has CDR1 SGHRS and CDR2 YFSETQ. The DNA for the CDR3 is TGCGCCAGCACCCTCGGACAGGGGGGACACAATGAGCAGTTCTTC. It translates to CASTLGQGGHNEQFF.

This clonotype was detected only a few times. The CDR3 region has the DNA TGTGCCAGCAGTTTAACAGAGTACAATGAGCAGTTCTTC. This sequence encodes CASSLTEYNEQFF. The rearrangement links TRBV12-3 or TRBV12-4 to TRBJ2-1; D call uncertain. V lost 2 bases and J 4 bases, leaving 6 bases between the germline ends. This CDR3 spans 13 amino acids.

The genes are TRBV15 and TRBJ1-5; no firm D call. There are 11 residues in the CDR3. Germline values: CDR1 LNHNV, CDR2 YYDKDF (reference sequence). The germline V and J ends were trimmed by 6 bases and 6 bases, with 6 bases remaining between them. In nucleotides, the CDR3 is TGTGCCACCAGTAGTGGTCAGCCCCAGCATTTT. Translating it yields CATSSGQPQHF.